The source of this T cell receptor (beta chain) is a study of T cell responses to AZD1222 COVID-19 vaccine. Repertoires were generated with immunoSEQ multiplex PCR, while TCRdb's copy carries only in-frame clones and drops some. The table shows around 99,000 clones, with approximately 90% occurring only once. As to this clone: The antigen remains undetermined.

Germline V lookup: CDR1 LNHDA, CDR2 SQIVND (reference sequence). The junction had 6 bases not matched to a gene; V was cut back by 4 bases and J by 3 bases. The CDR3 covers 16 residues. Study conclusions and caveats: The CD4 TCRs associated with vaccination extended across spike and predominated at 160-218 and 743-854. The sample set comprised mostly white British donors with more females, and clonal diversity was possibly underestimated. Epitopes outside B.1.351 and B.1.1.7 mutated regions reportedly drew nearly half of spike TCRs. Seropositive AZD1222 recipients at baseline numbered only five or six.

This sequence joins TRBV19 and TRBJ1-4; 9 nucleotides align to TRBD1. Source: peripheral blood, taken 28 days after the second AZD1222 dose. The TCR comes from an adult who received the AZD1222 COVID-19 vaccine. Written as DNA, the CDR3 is TGTGCCAGTAGTACCCGGGACAGGGTGGCTAATGAAAAACTGTTTTTT. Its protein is CASSTRDRVANEKLFF.